Sequencing of this T cell receptor beta chain was carried out in a study of STAT5B mutations in CD4+ large granular lymphocyte leukemia. Study-level results: Main leukemic clonotypes were patient-specific, but 20% to 25% appeared at low frequency elsewhere. TRBV06-family usage was enriched in top patient clones (8/27) versus controls (2/35).

This table comes from immunoSEQ multiplex PCR, and its TCRdb copy is limited to in-frame clones, with some not included. The profile shows under 40,000 clones, about 77% of them singletons. Germline V lookup: CDR1 SGHTS, CDR2 YDEGEE. The CDR3 extends over 15 amino acids. V lost 0 bases to trimming and J lost 3 bases, with 12 bases between them. This clone was detected a few times. Its antigen is still unknown. V and J are TRBV5-8 and TRBJ1-1, with D tentatively TRBD1 (6 bases). The sequence was obtained from a human donor in good health. The material sequenced was CD4+ T cells from blood buffy coats. The CDR3 spells CASSLGQGRYTEAFF. The CDR3 coding sequence is TGTGCCAGCAGCTTGGGTCAGGGGAGGTACACTGAAGCTTTCTTT.